The source of this T cell receptor (beta chain) is a study of T cell clones after liver transplantation. Study-wide background: HCV positivity affected three of eight recipients; the rest lacked autoimmune or viral indications. Without induction therapy, subjects received standard immunosuppression until 12-24 months post-transplant. Overall study results and limits: These preliminary findings come from unstandardized post-transplant sampling times.

Sequencing was performed with immunoSEQ multiplex PCR; in TCRdb, only in-frame clones are kept and a portion is missing. The repertoire holds 8,400 or so clones, 80% seen once, with 41% in the top ten. V was clipped by 0 bases and J by 7 bases; unmatched bases: 9. CDR3 length: 16 residues. Germline V CDR1 and CDR2: GTSNPN, SVGIG (reference sequence). The table lists this clone with a count of one. Antigen unknown. The TCR sequence derives from a human donor who received a liver transplant. The chain is built from TRBV30 and TRBJ2-1; 10 bases line up with TRBD2. The specimen was CD8+ T cells from blood, collected before liver transplant. As DNA, the CDR3 is TGTGCCTGGAGTGTACTAGCGGGGAGTACAAGGAATGAGCAGTTCTTC. It translates to CAWSVLAGSTRNEQFF.